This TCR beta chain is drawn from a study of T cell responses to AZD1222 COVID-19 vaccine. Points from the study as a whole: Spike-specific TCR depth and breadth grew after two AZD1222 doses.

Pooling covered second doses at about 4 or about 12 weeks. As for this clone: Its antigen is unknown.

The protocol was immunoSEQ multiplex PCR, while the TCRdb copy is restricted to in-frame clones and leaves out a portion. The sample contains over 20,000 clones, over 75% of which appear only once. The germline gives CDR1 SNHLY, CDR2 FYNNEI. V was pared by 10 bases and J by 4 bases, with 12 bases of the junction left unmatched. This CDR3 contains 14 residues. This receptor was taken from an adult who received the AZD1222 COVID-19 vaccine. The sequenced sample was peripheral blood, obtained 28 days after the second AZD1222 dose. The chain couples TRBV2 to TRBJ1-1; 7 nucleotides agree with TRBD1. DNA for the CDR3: TGTGCCATAACGACAGGGTCCCTTAGCACTGAAGCTTTCTTT. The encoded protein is CAITTGSLSTEAFF.